The T cell receptor beta chain described here comes from a study of cytomegalovirus exposure and HLA in healthy donors. Per the germline V gene, CDR1 is SNHLY and CDR2 is FYNNEI. V trimming: 5 bases; J trimming: 2 bases; junction bases outside the gene matches: 5. The CDR3 totals 14 residues. This clone was detected a few times. 13 Jbeta primers and 60 Vbeta primers were used for the PCR. Clones were read by immunoSEQ multiplex PCR, and TCRdb kept only the in-frame ones, dropping some. The sample yields under 140,000 clones, roughly 80% seen once. The receptor comes from a woman aged 25 to 39 in good health and CMV-seronegative. This chain uses TRBV2 with TRBJ1-1; TRBD1 agrees at 7 bases. The sample was PBMCs. CDR3 bases: TGTGCCAGCAGTCGGGACAGAGGAAACACTGAAGCTTTCTTT. Protein product: CASSRDRGNTEAFF.